This T cell receptor beta chain was found in a study of blood T cell repertoires in COVID-19 (dated by TCRdb to 2018 to 2021). For context, the study as a whole: Collaborator samples came from the United States, Italy and Spain and covered acute and convalescent phases of COVID-19. The repertoires were released in a freely available public database meant as a resource for research on the immune response to SARS-CoV-2. The prospective study material was composed of cDNA or gDNA derived from T cells, B-cell-depleted T cells, or PBMCs. Nearly every sample came with metadata listing a de-identified subject ID, COVID-19 status, age in years and sex. Deeply sampled blood TCRbeta repertoires from subjects exposed to, actively infected with, or recovered from COVID-19 were included in the dataset. Samples were obtained from the ongoing ImmuneRACE study (first 160 participants) and from 1,254 subjects provided by 6 global collaborators. Where available, HLA class I and class II types were taken from metadata supplied by the sample provider and were not determined by assay-based typing. Broad study findings and their caveats: Clinical and demographic metadata were provided uncurated, with the amount varying by source and participant.

Participants in the prospective study were enrolled through a virtual design, were aged 18 to 89 years, and lived in approximately 25 United States geographic areas. Cohort assignment in the prospective study relied on participant-reported clinical history from a screening survey and a study questionnaire. Recovered participants in ImmuneRACE Cohort 3 were defined by two consecutive negative NP/OP PCR tests, clearance by a healthcare professional, or resolution of symptoms. In the prospective study, whole blood, serum and a nasopharyngeal or oropharyngeal swab were collected from each participant by mobile phlebotomists. Additional blood draws and questionnaires over an approximately two-month period could optionally be provided by prospective study participants. Blood samples from the prospective study were shipped frozen or at room temperature prior to DNA extraction. As concerns this clone: Its cognate antigen has yet to be identified. No much larger clonotype is one base removed from it; base qualities were not supplied.

Its CDR3 holds 12 amino acids, cysteine through phenylalanine. Only the CDR3 portion is preserved as DNA: 36 bases, with reading frame beginning at the first base. Deletion took 5 bases off V and 5 bases off J, with a span of 9 bases between the germline ends. The CDR1 and CDR2 encoded by the germline V gene (reference sequence) are SEHNR and FQNEAQ. TCRbeta CDR3 regions were amplified from genomic DNA by means of the immunoSEQ Assay, a bias-controlled multiplex PCR. The original pipeline was this. Nucleated cell counts per sample were estimated from amplification of reference gene primers within the assay. To quantify the absolute abundance of each unique TCRbeta CDR3 rearrangement, sequence reads were collapsed and filtered. For each sample, productive Simpson clonality was calculated as the square root of Simpson's diversity index across productive rearrangements. The table was pulled from immuneACCESS by TCRdb, which kept in-frame rearrangements only. Such tables lose some clones; where checked, under half of the loss comes from unresolved V genes, and the rest has no known cause. V and J calls plus clone size are reproduced from that table; the DNA served to infer D and trimming. This sample holds approximately 280,000 clones; around nine tenths were observed only once. 2.6% of the sample goes to the ten largest clones.

The sequence is built from TRBV7-9 and TRBJ1-1; matching of 5 bases hints at TRBD1 as the D gene. Source material: PBMCs or T cells enriched from blood (not recorded which). The TCR comes from a woman in her late teens or twenties who had recovered from COVID-19. The DNA sequence is as follows: TGTGCCAGCAGCCGGGGGGAAACTGAAGCTTTCTTT. Protein translation: CASSRGETEAFF.